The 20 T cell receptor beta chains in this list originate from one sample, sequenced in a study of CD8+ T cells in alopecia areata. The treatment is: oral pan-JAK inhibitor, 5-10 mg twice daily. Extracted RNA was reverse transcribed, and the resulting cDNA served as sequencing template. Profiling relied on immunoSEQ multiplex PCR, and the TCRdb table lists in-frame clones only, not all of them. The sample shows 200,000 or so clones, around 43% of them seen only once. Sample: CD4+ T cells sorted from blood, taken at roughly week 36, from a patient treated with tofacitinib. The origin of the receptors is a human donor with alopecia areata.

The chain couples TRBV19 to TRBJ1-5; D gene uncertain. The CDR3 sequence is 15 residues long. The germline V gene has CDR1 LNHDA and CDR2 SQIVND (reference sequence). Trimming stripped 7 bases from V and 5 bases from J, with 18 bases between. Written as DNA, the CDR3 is TGTGCCAGTACTATTACGAATCTCGGGGATCAGCCCCAGCATTTT. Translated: CASTITNLGDQPQHF.

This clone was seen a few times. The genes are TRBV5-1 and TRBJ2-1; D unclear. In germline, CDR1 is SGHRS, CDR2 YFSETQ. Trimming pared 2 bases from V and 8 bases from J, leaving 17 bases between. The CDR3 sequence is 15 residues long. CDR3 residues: CASSFGLVRIDEQFF. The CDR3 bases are TGCGCCAGCAGCTTCGGCCTAGTTCGGATCGATGAGCAGTTCTTC. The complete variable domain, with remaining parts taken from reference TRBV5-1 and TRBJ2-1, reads KAGVTQTPRYLIKTRGQQVTLSCSPISGHRSVSWYQQTPGQGLQFLFEYFSETQRNKGNFPGRFSGRQFSNSRSEMNVSTLELGDSALYLCASSFGLVRIDEQFFGPGTRLTVL.

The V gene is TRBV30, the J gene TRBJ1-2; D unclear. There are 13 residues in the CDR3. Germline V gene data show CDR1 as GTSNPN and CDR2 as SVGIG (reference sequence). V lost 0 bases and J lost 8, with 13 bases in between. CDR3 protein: CAWSVPGLGGYTF. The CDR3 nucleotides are TGTGCCTGGAGTGTACCGGGATTGGGCGGCTACACCTTC.

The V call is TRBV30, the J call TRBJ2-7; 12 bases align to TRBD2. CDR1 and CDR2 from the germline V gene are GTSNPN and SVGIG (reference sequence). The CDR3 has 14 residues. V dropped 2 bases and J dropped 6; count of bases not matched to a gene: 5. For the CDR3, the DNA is TGTGCCTGGAGTAGGGGGACTAGCGGGCCCGAGCAGTACTTC. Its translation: CAWSRGTSGPEQYF. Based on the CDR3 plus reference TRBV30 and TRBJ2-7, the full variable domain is SQTIHQWPATLVQPVGSPLSLECTVEGTSNPNLYWYRQAAGRGLQLLFYSVGIGQISSEVPQNLSASRPQDRQFILSSKKLLLSDSGFYLCAWSRGTSGPEQYFGPGTRLTVT.

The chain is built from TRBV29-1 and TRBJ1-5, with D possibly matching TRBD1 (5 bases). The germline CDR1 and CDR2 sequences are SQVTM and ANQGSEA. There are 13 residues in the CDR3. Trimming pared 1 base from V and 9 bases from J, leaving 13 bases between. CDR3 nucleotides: TGCAGCGTTGAAGGGGACGGAGCTGGGCCCCAGCATTTT. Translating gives CSVEGDGAGPQHF.

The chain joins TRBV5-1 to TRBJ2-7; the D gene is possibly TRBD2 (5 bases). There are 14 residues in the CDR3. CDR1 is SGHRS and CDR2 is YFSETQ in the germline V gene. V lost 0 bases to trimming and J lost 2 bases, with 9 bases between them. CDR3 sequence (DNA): TGCGCCAGCAGCTTGGCCGCGGGTACCTACGAGCAGTACTTC. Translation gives CASSLAAGTYEQYF.

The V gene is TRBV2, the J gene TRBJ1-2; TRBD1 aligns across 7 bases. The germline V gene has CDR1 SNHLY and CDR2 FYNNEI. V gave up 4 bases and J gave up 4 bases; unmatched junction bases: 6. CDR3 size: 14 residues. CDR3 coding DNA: TGTGCCAGCAGTGTTGGGACAGAAACCTATGGCTACACCTTC. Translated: CASSVGTETYGYTF. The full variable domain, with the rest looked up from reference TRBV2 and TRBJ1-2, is EPEVTQTPSHQVTQMGQEVILRCVPISNHLYFYWYRQILGQKVEFLVSFYNNEISEKSEIFDDQFSVERPDGSNFTLKIRSTKLEDSAMYFCASSVGTETYGYTFGSGTRLTVV.

CDR3 nucleotides: TGTGCCAGCAGTCAGGACAGGCAGGAGACCCAGTACTTC. It specifies CASSQDRQETQYF. The J gene is TRBJ2-5, the V gene TRBV6-1; 7 nucleotides match TRBD1. V lost 5 bases and J lost 5; bases outside the gene matches: 5. Germline CDR1 is MNHNS and CDR2 is SASEGT. The CDR3 is 13 residues long.

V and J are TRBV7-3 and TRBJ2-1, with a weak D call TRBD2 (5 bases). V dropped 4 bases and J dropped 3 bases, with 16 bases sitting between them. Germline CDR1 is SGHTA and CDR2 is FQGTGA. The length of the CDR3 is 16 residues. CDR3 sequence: CASSSTGVRVYNEQFF. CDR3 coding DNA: TGTGCCAGCAGCTCAACCGGGGTTAGGGTCTACAATGAGCAGTTCTTC.

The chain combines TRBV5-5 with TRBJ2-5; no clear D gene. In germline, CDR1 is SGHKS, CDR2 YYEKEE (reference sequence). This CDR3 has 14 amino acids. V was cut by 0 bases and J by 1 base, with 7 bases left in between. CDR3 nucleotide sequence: TGTGCCAGCAGCTTGGTCCGGAGCCAAGAGACCCAGTACTTC. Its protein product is CASSLVRSQETQYF.

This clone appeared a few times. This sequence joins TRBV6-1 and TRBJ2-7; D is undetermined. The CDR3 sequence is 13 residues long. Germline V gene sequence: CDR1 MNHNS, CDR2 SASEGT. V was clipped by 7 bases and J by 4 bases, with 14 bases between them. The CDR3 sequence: CASTKSMGYEQYF. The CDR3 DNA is TGTGCCAGCACAAAAAGCATGGGTTACGAGCAGTACTTC.

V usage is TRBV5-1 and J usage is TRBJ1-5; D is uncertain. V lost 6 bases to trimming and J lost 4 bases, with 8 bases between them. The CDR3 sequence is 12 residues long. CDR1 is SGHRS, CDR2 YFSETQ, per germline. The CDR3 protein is CASTAVNQPQHF. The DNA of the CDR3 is TGCGCCAGCACCGCCGTTAATCAGCCCCAGCATTTT.

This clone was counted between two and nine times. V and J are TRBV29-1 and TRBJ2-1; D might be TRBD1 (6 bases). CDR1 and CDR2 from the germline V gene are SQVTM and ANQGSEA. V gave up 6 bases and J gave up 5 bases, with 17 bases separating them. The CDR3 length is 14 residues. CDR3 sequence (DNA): TGCAGCGTCCGAACAGGGAGTCCGAACAATGAGCAGTTCTTC. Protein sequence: CSVRTGSPNNEQFF.

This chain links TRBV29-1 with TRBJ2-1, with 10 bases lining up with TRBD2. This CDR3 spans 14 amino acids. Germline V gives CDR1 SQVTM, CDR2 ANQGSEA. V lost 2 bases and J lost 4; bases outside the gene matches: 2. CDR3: CSVELLAGYNEQFF. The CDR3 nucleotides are TGCAGCGTTGAACTACTAGCGGGATACAATGAGCAGTTCTTC.

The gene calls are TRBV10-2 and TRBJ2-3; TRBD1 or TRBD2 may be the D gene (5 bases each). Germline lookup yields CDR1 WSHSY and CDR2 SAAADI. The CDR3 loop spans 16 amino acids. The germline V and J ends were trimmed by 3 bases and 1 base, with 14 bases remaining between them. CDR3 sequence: CASSDTGTVGTDTQYF. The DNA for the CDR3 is TGCGCCAGCAGTGATACCGGGACGGTGGGCACAGATACGCAGTATTTT.

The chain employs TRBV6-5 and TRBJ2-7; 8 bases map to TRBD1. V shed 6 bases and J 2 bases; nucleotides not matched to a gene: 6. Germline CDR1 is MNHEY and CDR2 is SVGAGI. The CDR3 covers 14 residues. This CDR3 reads CASRMDRAPYEQYF. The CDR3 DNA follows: TGTGCCAGCAGGATGGACAGGGCCCCCTACGAGCAGTACTTC.

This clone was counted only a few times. CDR3 loop: CASSTISPGAHRYTF. In DNA, the CDR3 is TGTGCCAGCAGTACAATCAGTCCTGGGGCGCATCGCTACACCTTC. This sequence joins TRBV28 and TRBJ1-2, with D possibly TRBD1 on 5 matching bases. Germline V gene lookup returns CDR1 MDHEN and CDR2 SYDVKM. Trimming cost V 5 bases and J 9 bases, with 22 bases left between them. CDR3 size: 15 residues.

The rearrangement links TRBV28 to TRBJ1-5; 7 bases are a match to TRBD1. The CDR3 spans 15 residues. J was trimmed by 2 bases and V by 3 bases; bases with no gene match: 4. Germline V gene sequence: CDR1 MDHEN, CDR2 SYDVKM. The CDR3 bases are TGTGCCAGCAGTTTTGAGGGGGCGCGCAATCAGCCCCAGCATTTT. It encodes CASSFEGARNQPQHF.

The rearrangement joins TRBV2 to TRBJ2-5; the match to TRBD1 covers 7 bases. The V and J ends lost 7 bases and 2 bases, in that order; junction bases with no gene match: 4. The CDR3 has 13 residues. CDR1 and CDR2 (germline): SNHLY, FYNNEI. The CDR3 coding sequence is TGTGCCAGCAATCGGGACAGACAAGAGACCCAGTACTTC. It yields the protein CASNRDRQETQYF.

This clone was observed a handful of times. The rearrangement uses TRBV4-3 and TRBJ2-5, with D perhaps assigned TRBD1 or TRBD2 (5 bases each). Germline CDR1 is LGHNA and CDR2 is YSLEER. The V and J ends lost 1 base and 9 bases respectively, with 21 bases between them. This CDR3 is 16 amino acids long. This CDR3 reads CASSQVGRVGRGAQYF. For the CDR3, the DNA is TGCGCCAGCAGCCAAGTAGGCAGGGTGGGGAGAGGGGCCCAGTACTTC.